A selection of T cell receptor beta chains follows, all from one sample in a study of vaccination and CD4 T cells after COVID-19. Antigens for these TCRs are unknown. TCRdb processed the PCR reads anew with MiXCR; each CDR3 protein has one entry. The data show under 30,000 distinct CDR3 sequences, roughly 65% seen once. The specimen was CD4+ T cells from blood, cultured in vitro, collected after SARS-CoV-2 vaccination. Receptors were obtained from a human donor who received a COVID-19 vaccine. CDR3s include the opening cysteine and the closing phenylalanine or tryptophan. D genes are given only for firm matches. Size tells how often a clone was seen (once, few, many) or the class of an expanded clone, and some rows leave it out.

cdr3_length d_call j_call clone_size v_call cdr3_nt cdr3_aa
12 NA TRBJ2-5 once TRBV20-1 TGCAGTGCTAGGGACAGTTGGGAGACCCAGTACTTC CSARDSWETQYF
14 NA TRBJ1-1 NA TRBV12-3/TRBV12-4 TGTGCCAGCAGTAGCCTCGGGGGGAACACTGAAGCTTTCTTT CASSSLGGNTEAFF
17 NA TRBJ2-7 NA TRBV15 TGTGCCACCAGCAGAGATTTCGCGGAGAGAAGCTCCTACGAGCAGTACTTC CATSRDFAERSSYEQYF
21 TRBD2 TRBJ2-3 few TRBV20-1 TGCAGTGCTAGAGATTCGGGTAGACTAGCGGGGGGTCTGTCTAGCACAGATACGCAGTATTTT CSARDSGRLAGGLSSTDTQYF
14 NA TRBJ1-3 once TRBV7-8 TGTGCCAGCAGCTCAGACGACAATGGAAACACCATATATTTT CASSSDDNGNTIYF
13 NA TRBJ1-2 NA TRBV30 TGTGCCTGGAGTTTGGGCGGCAACTATGGCTACACCTTC CAWSLGGNYGYTF
15 NA TRBJ2-7 NA TRBV7-4 TGTGCCAGCAGCGTAGGGCCGGGGGCATCCTACGAGCAGTACTTC CASSVGPGASYEQYF
15 TRBD2 TRBJ2-7 NA TRBV20-1 TGCAGTGCTGCGGGACTAGCGGGGGGGCCCGTCGCCCAGTACTTC CSAAGLAGGPVAQYF
16 NA TRBJ1-6 NA TRBV5-3 TGTGCCAGCAGCCGGGAGGGATTCACCTATAATTCACCCCTCCACTTT CASSREGFTYNSPLHF
13 TRBD1 TRBJ2-1 NA TRBV20-1 TGCAGTGCTAGACGAGGGACAGATAATGAGCAGTTCTTC CSARRGTDNEQFF
16 NA TRBJ1-6 few TRBV2 TGTGCCAGCAGGGATCCATTGGGGGGGCGACGGTCACCCCTCCACTTT CASRDPLGGRRSPLHF
14 TRBD1 TRBJ1-1 few TRBV27 TGTGCCAGCAGGGGGGACAGGAGGGGCACTGAAGCTTTCTTT CASRGDRRGTEAFF
13 NA TRBJ1-1 once TRBV2 TGTGCCAGCGGTGGGACCAGGGACACTGAAGCTTTCTTT CASGGTRDTEAFF
12 NA TRBJ2-5 NA TRBV15 TGTGCCACCAGCAGCCGAAGAGAGACCCAGTACTTC CATSSRRETQYF
13 NA TRBJ1-5 few TRBV19 TGTGCCAGTAGTATCGGCAGGGGTGAGCCCCAGCATTTT CASSIGRGEPQHF
15 TRBD1 TRBJ1-1 NA TRBV12-3/TRBV12-4 TGTGCCAGCAGTAGGAACACAGGGGCTAACACTGAAGCTTTCTTT CASSRNTGANTEAFF
12 NA TRBJ1-2 few TRBV19 TGTGCCAGTGCCCACCCTGACTATGGCTACACCTTC CASAHPDYGYTF
12 NA TRBJ1-2 NA TRBV12-3/TRBV12-4 TGTGCCAGCAGTTTCGAAGGCTATGGCTACACCTTC CASSFEGYGYTF
15 NA TRBJ1-1 NA TRBV7-2 TGTGCCAGCAGCTTGAGTGGGGCCGAGAACACTGAAGCTTTCTTT CASSLSGAENTEAFF
13 NA TRBJ2-3 NA TRBV19 TGTGCCAGTAGTCCCGACTACACAGATACGCAGTATTTT CASSPDYTDTQYF
13 NA TRBJ1-2 few TRBV19 TGTGCCAGTAGTAGGGCCCGCTTCTATGGCTACACCTTC CASSRARFYGYTF
15 NA TRBJ2-3 NA TRBV5-1 TGCGCCAGCAGCCTTGATCTAGGAGGCACAGATACGCAGTATTTT CASSLDLGGTDTQYF
16 TRBD1 TRBJ2-3 NA TRBV15 TGTGCCACCAGCAGAGATATAGGACAGGGAACAGATACGCAGTATTTT CATSRDIGQGTDTQYF
13 NA TRBJ1-1 NA TRBV2 TGTGCCAGCAGTGAAGCTTTCATCACCCCATCGGTCTTT CASSEAFITPSVF
15 TRBD1 TRBJ2-4 NA TRBV2 TGTGCCAGCAGTGAAGGTGACAGGGCTGCGGACATTCAGTACTTC CASSEGDRAADIQYF
13 NA TRBJ2-5 NA TRBV2 TGTGCCAGCAGCAATGGGGTCCAAGAGACCCAGTACTTC CASSNGVQETQYF
14 TRBD1 TRBJ2-5 NA TRBV2 TGTGCCAGCAGCCCGGACAGGGCGAGGAAGACCCAGTACTTC CASSPDRARKTQYF
13 NA TRBJ2-3 once TRBV25-1 TGTGCCAGCAGTGTCCCGGGGACAGATACGCAGTATTTT CASSVPGTDTQYF
17 NA TRBJ1-6 NA TRBV2 TGTGCCAGCACCCCTCTCCCCGGAGGGATCTATAATTCACCCCTCCACTTT CASTPLPGGIYNSPLHF